The 4 T cell receptor beta chains presented below share a single source sample, sequenced in a study of human T cells and chemical hapten exposure. A single record per CDR3 protein comes from TCRdb applying MiXCR to the RACE reads. The table records about 260,000 distinct CDR3 sequences, about 9% of them present only once. Documented time point: pre-sensitization, week 0. Sample treatment: therapeutic diphenylcyclopropenone sensitization with weekly scalp DPC. Sequences were derived from whole blood, sampled in connection with sensitization to the hapten diphenylcyclopropenone (DPC). The source of these receptors is a woman aged 40 to 49 with alopecia areata. Some clones in this sample may be carry-over from other donors' samples.

In its sample, this clonotype was seen a few times. This chain links TRBV6-5 with TRBJ2-5, with D perhaps TRBD2 (5 bases). This CDR3 has 15 amino acids. Germline loops: CDR1 MNHEY, CDR2 SVGAGI. V shed 6 bases and J shed 5 bases, with 19 bases lying between them. The CDR3 DNA reads TGTGCCAGCAGCCTCAAGAGGGAGCCCGGCGAGACCCAGTACTTC. It translates to CASSLKREPGETQYF.

In this sample, this clonotype turned up many times. The chain employs TRBV7-2 and TRBJ2-1; TRBD2 matches at 11 bases. Germline-derived CDR1 and CDR2 are SGHTA and FQGNSA. This CDR3 spans 17 amino acids. The V segment lost 1 base and the J segment 4 bases; nucleotides outside the gene matches: 6. DNA of the CDR3: TGTGCCAGCAGCTTAGACCAACTAGCGGGAGCATACAATGAGCAGTTCTTC. Its protein product is CASSLDQLAGAYNEQFF.

In this sample, this clonotype turned up a few times. The chain recombines TRBV7-2 with TRBJ2-1, with D tentatively TRBD1 or TRBD2 (6 bases each). Germline V CDR1 and CDR2: SGHTA, FQGNSA. CDR3 length: 14 amino acids. Trimming left V 0 bases short and J 15 bases short, with 18 bases between. The CDR3 region has the DNA TGTGCCAGCAGCTTAGCGAATGGGGGGCGCGTTCCGTTCTTC. This translates into CASSLANGGRVPFF.

This clonotype appeared a few times. V usage is TRBV20-1 and J usage is TRBJ1-2, with 9 bases identical to TRBD1. Per germline, CDR1 DFQATT and CDR2 SNEGSKA (reference sequence). V dropped 6 bases and J dropped 0; count of bases not matched to a gene: 2. CDR3 length: 13 residues. DNA for the CDR3: TGCAGTGCAGGGACAGGGCCTAACTATGGCTACACCTTC. Translation gives CSAGTGPNYGYTF.